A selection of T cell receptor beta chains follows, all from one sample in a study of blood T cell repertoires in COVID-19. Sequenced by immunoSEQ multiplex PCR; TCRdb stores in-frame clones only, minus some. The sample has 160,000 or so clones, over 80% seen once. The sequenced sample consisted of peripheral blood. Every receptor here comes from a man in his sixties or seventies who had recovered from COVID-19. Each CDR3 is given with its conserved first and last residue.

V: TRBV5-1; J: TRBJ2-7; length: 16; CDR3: CASSGPQGADIYEQYF
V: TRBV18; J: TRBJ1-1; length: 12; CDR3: CASSPIQGEAFF
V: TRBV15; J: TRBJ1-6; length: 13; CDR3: CATSGGTDSPLHF
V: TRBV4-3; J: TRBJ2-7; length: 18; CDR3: CASSQGIAQREWAYEQYF
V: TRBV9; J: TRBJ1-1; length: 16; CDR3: CASSSRGGFLNTEAFF
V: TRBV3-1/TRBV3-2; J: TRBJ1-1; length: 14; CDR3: CASRKDRGSTEAFF
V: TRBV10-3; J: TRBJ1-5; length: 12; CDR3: CAISTSNQPQHF
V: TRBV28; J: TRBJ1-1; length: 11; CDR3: CASSLWEEAFF
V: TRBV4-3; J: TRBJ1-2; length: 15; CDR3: CASSQGLASGYGYTF
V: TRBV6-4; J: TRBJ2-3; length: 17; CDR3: CASSDTWTSGSTDTQYF
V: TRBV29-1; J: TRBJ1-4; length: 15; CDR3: CSVEDSSRGSEKLFF
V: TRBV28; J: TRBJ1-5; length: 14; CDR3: CASSLDRGNQPQHF
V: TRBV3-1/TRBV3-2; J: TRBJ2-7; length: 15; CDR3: CASSHPGGGVDEQYF
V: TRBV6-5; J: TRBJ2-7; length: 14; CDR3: CASSPDRETGEQYF
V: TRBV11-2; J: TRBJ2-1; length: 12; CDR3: CASSPRGPEQFF
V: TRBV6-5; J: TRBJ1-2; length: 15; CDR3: CASTLGGGRRYGYTF
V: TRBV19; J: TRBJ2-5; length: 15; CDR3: CASSIGWATGETQYF
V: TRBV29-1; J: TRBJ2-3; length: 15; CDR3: CSVEGDSGNTDTQYF
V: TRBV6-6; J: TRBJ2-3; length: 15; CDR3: CASSSKRDSTDTQYF
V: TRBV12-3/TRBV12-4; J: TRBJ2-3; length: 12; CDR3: CASSLMRYTQYF
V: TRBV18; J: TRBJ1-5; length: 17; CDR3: CASSPLPGTGSNQPQHF
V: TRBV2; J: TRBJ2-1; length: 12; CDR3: CASSQRDLGQFF
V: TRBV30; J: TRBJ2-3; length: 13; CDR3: CAWRGQGADTQYF
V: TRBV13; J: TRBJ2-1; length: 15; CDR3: CASSLGAYAYNEQFF
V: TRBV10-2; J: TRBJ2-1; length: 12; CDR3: CASSDVGREQFF